The 14 T cell receptor beta chains reported below all come from one sample, sequenced in a study of control samples from healthy donors and cancer patients. The data were produced by immunoSEQ multiplex PCR, yet TCRdb's version contains in-frame clones alone and is incomplete. In the table there are over 200,000 clones, more than 65% of which are singletons. The sequenced sample was PBMCs. These receptors originate from a woman between 55 and 75 years old with lung cancer.

V is TRBV10-3 and J is TRBJ2-1; D is possibly TRBD2 (5 bases). The length of the CDR3 is 13 residues. Trimming removed 0 bases at V and 6 bases at J, with 6 bases between. CDR1 and CDR2 from the germline V gene are ENHRY and SYGVKD. The CDR3 region has the DNA TGTGCCATCAGTGAGTCGGGGAGCAATGAGCAGTTCTTC. Amino acids: CAISESGSNEQFF.

The V call is TRBV6-4, the J call TRBJ2-1; 8 nucleotides line up with TRBD1. The V and J ends lost 4 bases and 7 bases, in that order; junction bases with no gene match: 9. CDR1 is MRHNA, CDR2 SNTAGT, per germline. The CDR3 has 15 amino acids. CDR3 amino acids: CASSVGDRLFNEQFF. DNA of the CDR3: TGTGCCAGCAGTGTTGGGGACAGGCTGTTTAATGAGCAGTTCTTC.

The V and J genes are TRBV10-1 and TRBJ2-1, with 8 nucleotides matching TRBD2. CDR1 is WNHNN, CDR2 SYGVQD, per germline (reference sequence). V was pared by 5 bases and J by 2 bases, with 8 bases of the junction left unmatched. This CDR3 contains 16 residues. The CDR3 DNA reads TGCGCCAGCAGTAAGACCGGGACTAGACCCTACAATGAGCAGTTCTTC. Its translation is CASSKTGTRPYNEQFF.

This rearrangement joins TRBV7-3 to TRBJ2-4, with 8 bases aligning to TRBD2. The CDR3 is made up of 15 amino acids. Germline values: CDR1 SGHTA, CDR2 FQGTGA. V lost 5 bases, J lost 6 bases, and 9 bases stayed unmatched. CDR3 loop: CASSLTSERRNIQYF. CDR3 nucleotides: TGTGCCAGCAGCCTGACTAGCGAGAGGAGAAACATTCAGTACTTC.

This chain uses TRBV10-3 with TRBJ2-7; 7 nucleotides agree with TRBD1. Germline CDR1 and CDR2: ENHRY and SYGVKD. V shed 6 bases, J shed 6 bases, and the junction held 8 bases outside the gene matches. The CDR3 runs to 13 residues. This CDR3 is CAISPRDRGEQYF. DNA of the CDR3: TGTGCCATCAGCCCCCGGGACAGAGGCGAGCAGTACTTC.

The genes are TRBV5-6 and TRBJ1-2; no reliable D call. The germline V gene encodes CDR1 SGHDT and CDR2 YYEEEE. V lost 0 bases and J lost 4, with 10 bases in between. The CDR3 loop spans 14 amino acids. CDR3: CASSLGVRVYGYTF. Written as DNA, the CDR3 is TGTGCCAGCAGCTTGGGGGTTAGAGTCTATGGCTACACCTTC.

This clone was counted once. The chain carries TRBV24-1 and TRBJ2-3, with D perhaps TRBD1 (5 bases). CDR1 is KGHDR and CDR2 is SFDVKD in the germline V gene. Trimming took 4 bases from V and 3 from J, leaving 13 bases between them. CDR3 size: 15 residues. The CDR3 DNA reads as TGTGCCACCAGTGACGCAGGGCCTAAAACAGATACGCAGTATTTT. Encoded protein: CATSDAGPKTDTQYF.

The chain uses TRBV5-1 and TRBJ2-2, with TRBD2 matching 13 bases. Germline CDR1 reads SGHRS; CDR2 reads YFSETQ. The ends lost 5 bases at V and 7 bases at J; junction bases unmatched: 5. CDR3 size: 15 residues. The CDR3 DNA reads TGCGCCAGCAGTCCCGGACTAGCGGGAGACGGGGAGCTGTTTTTT. Translating gives CASSPGLAGDGELFF.

The rearrangement links TRBV5-1 to TRBJ1-4; D gene unclear. Germline V gene data show CDR1 as SGHRS and CDR2 as YFSETQ. The CDR3 covers 13 residues. The V end lost 0 bases, the J end lost 7 bases, and 7 bases lay between the germline ends. CDR3 region: CASSLASGEKLFF. The CDR3 DNA sequence: TGCGCCAGCAGCTTGGCCTCGGGTGAAAAACTGTTTTTT.

The gene calls are TRBV3-1 (or the pseudogene TRBV3-2) and TRBJ1-1, with D possibly matching TRBD1 (6 bases). CDR3 length: 14 residues. Germline CDR1 LGHDT, CDR2 YNNKEL (reference sequence). V lost 0 bases and J 4 bases, leaving 9 bases between the germline ends. CDR3 DNA: TGTGCCAGCAGCCAAGATGGAGGGGGCACTGAAGCTTTCTTT. It yields the protein CASSQDGGGTEAFF.

The rearrangement uses TRBV14 and TRBJ2-4; 8 nucleotides agree with TRBD2. Germline V gives CDR1 SGHDN, CDR2 FVKESK. This CDR3 contains 14 residues. V lost 1 base, J lost 4 bases, and 0 bases stayed unmatched. The DNA for the CDR3 is TGTGCCAGCAGCCAAGCTAGCGGGAAAAACATTCAGTACTTC. This translates into CASSQASGKNIQYF.

The chain recombines TRBV18 with TRBJ2-3; a weak D match, TRBD1 (5 bases). The CDR3 runs 15 residues. Germline CDR1 KGHSH, CDR2 LQKENI. Trimming took 2 bases from V and 1 from J, leaving 10 bases between them. The CDR3: CASSPRTLGTDTQYF. The CDR3 nucleotides are TGTGCCAGCTCACCAAGGACACTCGGCACAGATACGCAGTATTTT.

The chain has TRBV5-4 and TRBJ2-7; D tentatively reads TRBD1 or TRBD2 (6 bases each). Per the germline V gene, CDR1 is SGHNT and CDR2 is YYREEE (reference sequence). The CDR3 length is 15 residues. V was shortened by 4 bases and J by 2 bases, with 16 bases between the two germline ends. CDR3 sequence (DNA): TGTGCCAGCAGCGGGGGCACTAGCAGCGCCTACGAGCAGTACTTC. Translating it yields CASSGGTSSAYEQYF.

This clone was detected only once. The chain links TRBV5-1 to TRBJ1-2, with 7 bases aligning to TRBD1. J was trimmed by 5 bases and V by 0 bases; bases with no gene match: 4. The CDR3 has 14 amino acids. The germline V gene has CDR1 SGHRS and CDR2 YFSETQ. This CDR3 reads CASSLEPGQYGYTF. The CDR3 DNA follows: TGCGCCAGCAGCTTGGAGCCGGGACAGTATGGCTACACCTTC. Full variable domain (outside the CDR3, taken from reference TRBV5-1 and TRBJ1-2): KAGVTQTPRYLIKTRGQQVTLSCSPISGHRSVSWYQQTPGQGLQFLFEYFSETQRNKGNFPGRFSGRQFSNSRSEMNVSTLELGDSALYLCASSLEPGQYGYTFGSGTRLTVV.